This TCR beta chain stems from a study of PD-1 blockade in classical Hodgkin lymphoma. This CDR3 has 13 amino acids. Trimming cost V 5 bases and J 6 bases, with 12 bases left between them. Germline loops: CDR1 SEHNR, CDR2 FQNEAQ (reference sequence). General study points: Relapsed/refractory patients reportedly had lower baseline diversity than newly diagnosed patients.

In regard to this clone: The antigen is not known.

Time point in this sample: cycle 4 day 1 (C4D1), after less than 7 weeks of nivolumab. With no exception, relapse followed autologous stem cell transplantation in all patients, and brentuximab vedotin exposure varied. Magnetic negative selection, applied to thawed PBMCs, was used to isolate the CD8+ T cells. Libraries were prepared by immunoSEQ multiplex PCR; TCRdb keeps only in-frame clonotypes and omits some of them. The repertoire includes 5,000 or so clones, less than 75% of them detected once, and about a quarter sits in the top ten. The material was CD8+ T cells from blood, obtained before the fourth cycle of nivolumab. This TCR was sampled from a human donor with classical Hodgkin lymphoma. The gene calls are TRBV7-9 and TRBJ2-3; possible D gene TRBD2, 6 bases. CDR3 amino acids: CASSARLVDTQYF. CDR3 DNA sequence: TGTGCCAGCAGCGCCCGACTAGTGGATACGCAGTATTTT.